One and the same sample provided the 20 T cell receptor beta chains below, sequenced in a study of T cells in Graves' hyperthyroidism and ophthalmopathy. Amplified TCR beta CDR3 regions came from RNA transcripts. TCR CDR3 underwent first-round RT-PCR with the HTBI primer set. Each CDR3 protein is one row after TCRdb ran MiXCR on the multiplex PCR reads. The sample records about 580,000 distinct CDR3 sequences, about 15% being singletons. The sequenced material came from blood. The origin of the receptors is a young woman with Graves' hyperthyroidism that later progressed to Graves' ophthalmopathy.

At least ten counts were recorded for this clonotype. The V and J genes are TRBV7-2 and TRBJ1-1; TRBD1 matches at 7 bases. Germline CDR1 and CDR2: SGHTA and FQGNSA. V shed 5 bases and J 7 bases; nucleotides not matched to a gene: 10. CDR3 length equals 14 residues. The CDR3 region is CASSPFDRVSEAFF. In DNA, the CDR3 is TGTGCCAGCAGCCCCTTTGACAGGGTGAGTGAAGCTTTCTTT.

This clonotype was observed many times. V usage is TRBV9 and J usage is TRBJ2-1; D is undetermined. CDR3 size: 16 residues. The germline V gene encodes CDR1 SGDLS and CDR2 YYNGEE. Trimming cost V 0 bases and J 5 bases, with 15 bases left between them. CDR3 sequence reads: CASSVGSGKTDNEQFF. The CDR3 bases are TGTGCCAGCAGCGTAGGGAGTGGAAAGACCGACAATGAGCAGTTCTTC.

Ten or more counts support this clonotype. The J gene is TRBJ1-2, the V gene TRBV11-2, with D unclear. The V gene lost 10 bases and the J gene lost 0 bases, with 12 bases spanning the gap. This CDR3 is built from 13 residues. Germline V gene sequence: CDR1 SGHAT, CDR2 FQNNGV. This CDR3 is CATGRIANYGYTF. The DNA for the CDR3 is TGTGCCACCGGACGCATAGCTAACTATGGCTACACCTTC.

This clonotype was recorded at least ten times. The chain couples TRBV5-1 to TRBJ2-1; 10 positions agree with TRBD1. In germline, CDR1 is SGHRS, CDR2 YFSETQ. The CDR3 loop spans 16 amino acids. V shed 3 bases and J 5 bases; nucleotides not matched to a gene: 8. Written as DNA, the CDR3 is TGCGCCAGCAGCTCTACCGGGACAGGGGTTAACAATGAGCAGTTCTTC. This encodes CASSSTGTGVNNEQFF.

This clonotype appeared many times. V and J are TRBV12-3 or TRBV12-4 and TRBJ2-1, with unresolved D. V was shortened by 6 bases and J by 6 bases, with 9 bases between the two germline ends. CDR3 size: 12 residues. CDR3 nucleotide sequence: TGTGCCAGCAGCTACATAGGCAATGAGCAGTTCTTC. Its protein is CASSYIGNEQFF.

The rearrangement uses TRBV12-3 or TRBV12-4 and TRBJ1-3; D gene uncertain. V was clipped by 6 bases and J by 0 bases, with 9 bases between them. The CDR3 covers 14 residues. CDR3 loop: CASRTGNSGNTIYF. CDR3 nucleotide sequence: TGTGCCAGCAGAACCGGGAACTCTGGAAACACCATATATTTT.

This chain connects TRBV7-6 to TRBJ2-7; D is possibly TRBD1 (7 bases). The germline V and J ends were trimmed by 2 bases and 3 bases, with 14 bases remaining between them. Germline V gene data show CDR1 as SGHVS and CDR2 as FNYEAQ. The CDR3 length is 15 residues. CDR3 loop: CASSLRQGGFYEQYF. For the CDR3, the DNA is TGTGCCAGCAGCTTAAGGCAGGGGGGATTCTACGAGCAGTACTTC.

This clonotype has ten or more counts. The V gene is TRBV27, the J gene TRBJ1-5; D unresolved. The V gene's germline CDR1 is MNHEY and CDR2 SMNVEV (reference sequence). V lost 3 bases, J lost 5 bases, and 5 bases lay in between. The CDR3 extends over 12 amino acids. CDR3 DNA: TGTGCCAGCAGTTTTGTACATCAGCCCCAGCATTTT. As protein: CASSFVHQPQHF.

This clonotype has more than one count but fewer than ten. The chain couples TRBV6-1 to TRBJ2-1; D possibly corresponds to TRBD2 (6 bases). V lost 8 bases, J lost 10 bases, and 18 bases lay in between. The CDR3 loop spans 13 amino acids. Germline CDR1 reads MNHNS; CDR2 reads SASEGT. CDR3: CASHPRESQEQFF. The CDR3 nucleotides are TGTGCCAGCCACCCCCGGGAGAGCCAAGAGCAGTTCTTC.

CDR3: CASGSHTSGNTIYF. The CDR3 coding sequence is TGTGCTAGTGGTTCCCACACGTCTGGAAACACCATATATTTT. The gene calls are TRBV12-5 and TRBJ1-3; D unclear. The V gene lost 4 bases and the J gene lost 1 base, with 8 bases spanning the gap. The CDR3 is 14 amino acids. Germline lookup yields CDR1 LGHNT and CDR2 FRNRAP.

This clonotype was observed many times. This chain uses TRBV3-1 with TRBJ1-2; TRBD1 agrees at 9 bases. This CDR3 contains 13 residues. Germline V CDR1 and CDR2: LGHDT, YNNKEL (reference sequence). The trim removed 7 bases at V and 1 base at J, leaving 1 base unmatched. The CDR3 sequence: CASKGQGNYGYTF. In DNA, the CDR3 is TGTGCCAGCAAGGGACAGGGTAACTATGGCTACACCTTC. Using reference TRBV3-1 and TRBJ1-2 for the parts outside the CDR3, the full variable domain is DTAVSQTPKYLVTQMGNDKSIKCEQNLGHDTMYWYKQDSKKFLKIMFSYNNKELIINETVPNRFSPKSPDKAHLNLHINSLELGDSAVYFCASKGQGNYGYTFGSGTRLTVV.

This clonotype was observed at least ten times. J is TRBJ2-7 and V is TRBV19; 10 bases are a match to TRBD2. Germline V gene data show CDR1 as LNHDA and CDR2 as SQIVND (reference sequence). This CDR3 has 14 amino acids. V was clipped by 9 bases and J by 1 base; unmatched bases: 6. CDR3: CASSLTSGSYEQYF. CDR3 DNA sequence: TGTGCCAGCAGTTTGACTAGCGGGTCCTACGAGCAGTACTTC.

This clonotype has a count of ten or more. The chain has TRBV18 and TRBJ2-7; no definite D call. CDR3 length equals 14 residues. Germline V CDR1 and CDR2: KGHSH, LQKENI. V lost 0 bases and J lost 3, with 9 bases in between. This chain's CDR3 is CASSPPQDLYEQYF. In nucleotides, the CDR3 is TGTGCCAGCTCACCACCGCAGGACCTCTACGAGCAGTACTTC.

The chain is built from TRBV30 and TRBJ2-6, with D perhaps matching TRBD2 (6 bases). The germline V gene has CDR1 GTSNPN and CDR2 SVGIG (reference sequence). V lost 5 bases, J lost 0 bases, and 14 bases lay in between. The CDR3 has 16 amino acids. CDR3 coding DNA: TGTGCCTGGGCGTCAGGGACTCTCTCTGGGGCCAACGTCCTGACTTTC. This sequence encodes CAWASGTLSGANVLTF.

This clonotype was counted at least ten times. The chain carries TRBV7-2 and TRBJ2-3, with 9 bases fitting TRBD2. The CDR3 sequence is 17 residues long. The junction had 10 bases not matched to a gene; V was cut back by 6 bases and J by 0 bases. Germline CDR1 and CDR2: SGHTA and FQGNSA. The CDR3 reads CASSRTSATTSTDTQYF. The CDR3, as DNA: TGTGCCAGCAGTCGGACTAGCGCCACAACTAGCACAGATACGCAGTATTTT.

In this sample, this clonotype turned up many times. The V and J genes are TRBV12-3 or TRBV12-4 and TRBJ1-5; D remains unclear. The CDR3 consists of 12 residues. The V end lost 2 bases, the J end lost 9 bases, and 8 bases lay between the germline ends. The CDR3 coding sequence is TGTGCCAGCAGTTTATCAGTCCCGCCCCAGCATTTT. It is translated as CASSLSVPPQHF.

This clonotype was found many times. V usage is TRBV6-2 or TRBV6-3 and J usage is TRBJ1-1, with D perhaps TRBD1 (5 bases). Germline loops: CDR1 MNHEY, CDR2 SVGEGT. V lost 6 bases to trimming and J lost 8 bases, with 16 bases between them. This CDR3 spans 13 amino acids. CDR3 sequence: CASSFPGSPEAFF. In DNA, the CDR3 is TGTGCCAGCAGCTTTCCAGGGTCTCCGGAAGCTTTCTTT.

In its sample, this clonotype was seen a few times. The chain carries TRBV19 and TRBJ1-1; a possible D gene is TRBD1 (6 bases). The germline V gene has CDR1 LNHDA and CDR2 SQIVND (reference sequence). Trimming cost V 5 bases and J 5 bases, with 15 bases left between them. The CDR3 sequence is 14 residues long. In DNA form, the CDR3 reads TGTGCCAGTAGTCCCCACAGGGTAGGAACTGAAGCTTTCTTT. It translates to CASSPHRVGTEAFF.

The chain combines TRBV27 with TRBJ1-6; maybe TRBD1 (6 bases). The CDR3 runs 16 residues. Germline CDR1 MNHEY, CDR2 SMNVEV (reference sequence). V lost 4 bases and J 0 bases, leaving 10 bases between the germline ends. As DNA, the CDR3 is TGTGCCAGCAGTTCTACAGGGAGCTCCTATAATTCACCCCTCCACTTT. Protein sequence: CASSSTGSSYNSPLHF.

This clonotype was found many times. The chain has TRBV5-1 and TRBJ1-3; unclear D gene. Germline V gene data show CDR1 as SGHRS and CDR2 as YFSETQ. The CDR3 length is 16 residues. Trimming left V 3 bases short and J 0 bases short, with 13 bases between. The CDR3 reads CASSSSVPSSGNTIYF. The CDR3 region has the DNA TGCGCCAGCAGCTCGTCCGTGCCATCCTCTGGAAACACCATATATTTT.